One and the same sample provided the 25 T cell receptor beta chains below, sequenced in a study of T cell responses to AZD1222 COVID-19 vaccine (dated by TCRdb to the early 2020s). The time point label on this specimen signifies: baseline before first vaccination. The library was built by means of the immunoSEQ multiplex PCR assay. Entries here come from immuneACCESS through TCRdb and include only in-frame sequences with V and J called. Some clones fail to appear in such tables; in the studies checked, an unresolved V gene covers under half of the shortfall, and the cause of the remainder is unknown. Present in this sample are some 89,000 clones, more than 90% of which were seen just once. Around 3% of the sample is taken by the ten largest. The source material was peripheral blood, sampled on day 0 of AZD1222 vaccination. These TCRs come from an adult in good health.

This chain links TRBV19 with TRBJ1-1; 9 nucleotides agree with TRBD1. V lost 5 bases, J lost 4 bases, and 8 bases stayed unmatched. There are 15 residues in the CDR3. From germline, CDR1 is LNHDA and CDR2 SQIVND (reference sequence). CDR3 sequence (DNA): TGTGCCAGTAGTGAACAGGGGGCGCATGGCACTGAAGCTTTCTTT. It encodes CASSEQGAHGTEAFF.

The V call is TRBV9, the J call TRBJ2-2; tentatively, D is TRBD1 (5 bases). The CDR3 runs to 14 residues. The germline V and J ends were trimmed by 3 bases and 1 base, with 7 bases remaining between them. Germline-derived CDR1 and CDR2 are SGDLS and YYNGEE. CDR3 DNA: TGTGCCAGCAGCGCCAGGGTGAACACCGGGGAGCTGTTTTTT. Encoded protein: CASSARVNTGELFF.

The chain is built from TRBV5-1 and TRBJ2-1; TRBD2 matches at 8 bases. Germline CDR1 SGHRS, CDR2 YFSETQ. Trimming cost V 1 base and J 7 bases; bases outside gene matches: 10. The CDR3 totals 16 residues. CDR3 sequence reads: CASSLLTSGGGNEQFF. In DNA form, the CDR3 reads TGCGCCAGCAGCTTGTTAACTAGCGGTGGGGGGAATGAGCAGTTCTTC. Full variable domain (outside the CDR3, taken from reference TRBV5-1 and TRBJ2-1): KAGVTQTPRYLIKTRGQQVTLSCSPISGHRSVSWYQQTPGQGLQFLFEYFSETQRNKGNFPGRFSGRQFSNSRSEMNVSTLELGDSALYLCASSLLTSGGGNEQFFGPGTRLTVL.

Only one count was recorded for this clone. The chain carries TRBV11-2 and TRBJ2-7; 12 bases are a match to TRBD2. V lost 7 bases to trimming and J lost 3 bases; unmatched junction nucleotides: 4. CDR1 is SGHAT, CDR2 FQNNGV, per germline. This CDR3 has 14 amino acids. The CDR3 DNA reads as TGTGCCAGCACTAAACTAGCGGGGGGCTACGAGCAGTACTTC. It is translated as CASTKLAGGYEQYF.

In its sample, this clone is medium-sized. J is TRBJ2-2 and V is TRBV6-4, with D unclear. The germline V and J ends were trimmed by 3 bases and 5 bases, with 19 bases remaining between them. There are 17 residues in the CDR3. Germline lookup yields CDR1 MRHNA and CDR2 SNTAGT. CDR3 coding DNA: TGTGCCAGCAGTGAGATAATGCTCTGGGGTAGAACCGGGGAGCTGTTTTTT. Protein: CASSEIMLWGRTGELFF.

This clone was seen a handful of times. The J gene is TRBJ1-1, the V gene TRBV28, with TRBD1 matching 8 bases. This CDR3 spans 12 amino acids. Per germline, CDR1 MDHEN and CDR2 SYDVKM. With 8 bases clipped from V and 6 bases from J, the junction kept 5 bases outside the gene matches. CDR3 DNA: TGTGCCAGCTCGGACAGGGTCGCTGAAGCTTTCTTT. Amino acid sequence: CASSDRVAEAFF.

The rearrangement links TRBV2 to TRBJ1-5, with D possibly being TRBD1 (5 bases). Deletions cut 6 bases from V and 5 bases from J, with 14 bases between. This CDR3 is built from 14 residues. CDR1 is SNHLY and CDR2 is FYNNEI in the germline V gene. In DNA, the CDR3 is TGTGCCAGCAGGGGGGATACGAGCGATCAGCCCCAGCATTTT. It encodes CASRGDTSDQPQHF. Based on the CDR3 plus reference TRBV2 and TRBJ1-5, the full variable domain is EPEVTQTPSHQVTQMGQEVILRCVPISNHLYFYWYRQILGQKVEFLVSFYNNEISEKSEIFDDQFSVERPDGSNFTLKIRSTKLEDSAMYFCASRGDTSDQPQHFGDGTRLSIL.

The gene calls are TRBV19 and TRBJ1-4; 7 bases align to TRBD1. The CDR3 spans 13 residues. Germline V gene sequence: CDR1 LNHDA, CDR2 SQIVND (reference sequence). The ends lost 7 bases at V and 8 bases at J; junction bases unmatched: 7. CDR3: CASTGQLREKLFF. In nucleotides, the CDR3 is TGTGCCAGTACGGGACAGTTGAGAGAAAAACTGTTTTTT.

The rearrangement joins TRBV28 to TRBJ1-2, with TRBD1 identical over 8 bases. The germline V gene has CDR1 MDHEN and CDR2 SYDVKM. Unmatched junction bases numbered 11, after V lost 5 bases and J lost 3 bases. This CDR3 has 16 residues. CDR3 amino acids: CASSPGQGPGYYGYTF. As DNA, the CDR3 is TGTGCCAGCAGTCCTGGACAGGGCCCCGGGTACTATGGCTACACCTTC.

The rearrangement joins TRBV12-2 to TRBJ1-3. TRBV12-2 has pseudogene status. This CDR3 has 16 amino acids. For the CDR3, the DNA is TGTGCAAGTCGCCCCGCCTGCCGCGCTGGAGGGGACACCATATATTTT. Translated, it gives CASRPACRAGGDTIYF.

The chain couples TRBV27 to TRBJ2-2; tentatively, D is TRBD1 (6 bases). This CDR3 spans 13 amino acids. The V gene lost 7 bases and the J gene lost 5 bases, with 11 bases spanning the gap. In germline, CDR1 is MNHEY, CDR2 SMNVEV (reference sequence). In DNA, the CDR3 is TGTGCCAGCACACGGACAGTAACCGGGGAGCTGTTTTTT. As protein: CASTRTVTGELFF.

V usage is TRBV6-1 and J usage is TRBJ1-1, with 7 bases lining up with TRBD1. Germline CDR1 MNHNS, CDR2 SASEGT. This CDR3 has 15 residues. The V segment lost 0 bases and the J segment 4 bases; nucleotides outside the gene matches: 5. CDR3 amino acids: CASSEAHRGGTEAFF. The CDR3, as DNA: TGTGCCAGCAGTGAAGCGCACAGGGGAGGCACTGAAGCTTTCTTT.

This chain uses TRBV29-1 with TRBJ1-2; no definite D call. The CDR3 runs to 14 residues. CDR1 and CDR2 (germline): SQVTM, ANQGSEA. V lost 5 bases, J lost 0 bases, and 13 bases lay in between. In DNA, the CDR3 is TGCAGCGTTACCGGGAGTTCGGCTAACTATGGCTACACCTTC. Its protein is CSVTGSSANYGYTF.

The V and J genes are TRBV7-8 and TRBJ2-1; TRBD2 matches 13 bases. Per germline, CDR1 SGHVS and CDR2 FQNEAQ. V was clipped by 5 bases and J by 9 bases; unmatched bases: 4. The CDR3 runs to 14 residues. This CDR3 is CASSPTSGRFEQFF. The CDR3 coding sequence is TGTGCCAGCAGCCCGACTAGCGGGAGGTTTGAGCAGTTCTTC.

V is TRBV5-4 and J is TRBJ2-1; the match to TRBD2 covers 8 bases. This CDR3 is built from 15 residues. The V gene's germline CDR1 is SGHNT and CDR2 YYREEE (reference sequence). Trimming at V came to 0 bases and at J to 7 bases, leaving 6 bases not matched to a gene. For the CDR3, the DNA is TGTGCCAGCAGCTTGGCCTTTCGGGAGGGAAATGAGCAGTTCTTC. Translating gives CASSLAFREGNEQFF.

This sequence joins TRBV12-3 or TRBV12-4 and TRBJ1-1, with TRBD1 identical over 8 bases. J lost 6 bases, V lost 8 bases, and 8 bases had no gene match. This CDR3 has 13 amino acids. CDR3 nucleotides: TGTGCCAGCCGGGACAGGCTGGGGCCTGAAGCTTTCTTT. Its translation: CASRDRLGPEAFF.

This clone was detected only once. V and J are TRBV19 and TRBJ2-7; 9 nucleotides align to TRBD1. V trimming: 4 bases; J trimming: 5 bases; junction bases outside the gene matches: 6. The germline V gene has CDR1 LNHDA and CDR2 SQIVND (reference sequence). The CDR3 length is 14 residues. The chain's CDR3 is CASSTGDRVNEQYF. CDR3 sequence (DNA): TGTGCCAGTAGTACAGGGGACAGGGTCAACGAGCAGTACTTC.

CDR3 in DNA: TGTGCCAGCAGCCAAGCGCTACAGGGCTCCTATGGCTACACCTTC. Residues: CASSQALQGSYGYTF. The chain recombines TRBV3-1 (or the pseudogene TRBV3-2) with TRBJ1-2; D is perhaps TRBD1 (6 bases). The CDR3 is 15 residues long. Between the trimmed V and J ends, which lost 1 base and 4 bases, there was a span of 13 bases. Germline CDR1 and CDR2: LGHDT and YNNKEL (reference sequence).

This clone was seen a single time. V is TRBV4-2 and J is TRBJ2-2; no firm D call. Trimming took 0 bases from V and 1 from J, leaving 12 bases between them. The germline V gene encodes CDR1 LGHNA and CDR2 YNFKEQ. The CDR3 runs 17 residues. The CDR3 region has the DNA TGTGCCAGCAGCCAAGAGGCCGCCAGCTTGAACACCGGGGAGCTGTTTTTT. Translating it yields CASSQEAASLNTGELFF.

Here the CDR3 DNA reads TGTGCCAGCAGCCAAGCTGGGTTCACTGAAGCTTTCTTT. Protein product: CASSQAGFTEAFF. This chain links TRBV4-2 with TRBJ1-1; unclear D gene. Germline CDR1 and CDR2: LGHNA and YNFKEQ. V dropped 1 base and J dropped 4 bases, with 7 bases sitting between them. There are 13 residues in the CDR3.

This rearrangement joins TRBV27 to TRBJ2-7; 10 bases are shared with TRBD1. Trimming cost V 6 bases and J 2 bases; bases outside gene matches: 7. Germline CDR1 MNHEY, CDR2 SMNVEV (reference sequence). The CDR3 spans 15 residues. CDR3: CASRSPGTGAYEQYF. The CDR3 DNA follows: TGTGCCAGCAGATCCCCCGGGACAGGGGCCTACGAGCAGTACTTC.

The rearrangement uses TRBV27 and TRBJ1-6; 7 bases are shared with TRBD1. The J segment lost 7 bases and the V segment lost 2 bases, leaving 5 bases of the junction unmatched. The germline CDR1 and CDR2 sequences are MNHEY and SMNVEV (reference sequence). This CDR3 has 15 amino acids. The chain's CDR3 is CASSLEGAGNSPLHF. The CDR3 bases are TGTGCCAGCAGTTTAGAGGGGGCGGGAAATTCACCCCTCCACTTT.

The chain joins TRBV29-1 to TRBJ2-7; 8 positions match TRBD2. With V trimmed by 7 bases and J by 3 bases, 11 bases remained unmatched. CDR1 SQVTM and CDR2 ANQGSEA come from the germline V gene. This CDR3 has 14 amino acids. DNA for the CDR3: TGCAGCGCCACCACGGGGGGGGTAGGCTACGAGCAGTACTTC. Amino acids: CSATTGGVGYEQYF.

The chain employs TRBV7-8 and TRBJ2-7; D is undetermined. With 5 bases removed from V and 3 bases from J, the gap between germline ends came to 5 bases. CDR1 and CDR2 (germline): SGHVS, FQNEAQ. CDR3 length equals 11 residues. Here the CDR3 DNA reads TGTGCCAGCAGCCTAATCTACGAGCAGTACTTC. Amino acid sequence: CASSLIYEQYF. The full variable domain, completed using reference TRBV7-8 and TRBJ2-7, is GAGVSQSPRYKVAKRGQDVALRCDPISGHVSLFWYQQALGQGPEFLTYFQNEAQLDKSGLPSDRFFAERPEGSVSTLKIQRTQQEDSAVYLCASSLIYEQYFGPGTRLTVT.

CDR3 sequence: CASSESNRAGQGYTF. Written as DNA, the CDR3 is TGCGCCAGCAGTGAGTCGAATCGGGCAGGTCAAGGCTACACCTTC. The rearrangement uses TRBV10-2 and TRBJ1-2; D call uncertain. Trimming took off 0 bases at V and 8 bases at J, with 16 bases between the two ends. Looked up from germline, CDR1 is WSHSY and CDR2 is SAAADI. The CDR3 spans 15 residues.